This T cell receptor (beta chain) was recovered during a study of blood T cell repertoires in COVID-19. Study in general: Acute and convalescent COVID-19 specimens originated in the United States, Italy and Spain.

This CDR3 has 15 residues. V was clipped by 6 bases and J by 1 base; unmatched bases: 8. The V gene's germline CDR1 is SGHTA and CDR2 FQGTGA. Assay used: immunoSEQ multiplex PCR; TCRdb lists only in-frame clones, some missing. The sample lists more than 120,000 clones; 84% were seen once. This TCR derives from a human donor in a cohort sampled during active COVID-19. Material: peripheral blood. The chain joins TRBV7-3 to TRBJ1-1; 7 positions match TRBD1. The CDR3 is CASSQSGGRNTEAFF. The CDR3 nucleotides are TGTGCCAGCAGTCAGTCAGGGGGAAGGAACACTGAAGCTTTCTTT. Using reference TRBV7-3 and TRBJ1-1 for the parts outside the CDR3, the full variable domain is GAGVSQTPSNKVTEKGKYVELRCDPISGHTALYWYRQSLGQGPEFLIYFQGTGAADDSGLPNDRFFAVRPEGSVSTLKIQRTERGDSAVYLCASSQSGGRNTEAFFGQGTRLTVV.